These T cell receptor beta chains were read from a single sample in a study of human T cells and chemical hapten exposure. TCRdb passed the RACE reads through MiXCR, listing each CDR3 protein once. This sample has about 120,000 distinct CDR3 sequences, with about 11% found just once. Sample: whole blood, taken in connection with sensitization to the hapten diphenylcyclopropenone (DPC). Receptors were obtained from a woman between 50 and 59 years old with alopecia areata. Some clones in this sample may be carry-over from other donors' samples. Each CDR3 is given with its conserved first and last residue.

j_gene,v_gene,CDR3aa
TRBJ2-1,TRBV28,CASPGKGGNEQFF
TRBJ1-1,TRBV10-3,CAISEDRGTEAFF
TRBJ2-4,TRBV7-9,CASSSLTGLLAKNIQYF
TRBJ2-6,TRBV10-3,CAISRGVSGANVLTF
TRBJ2-4,TRBV6-2/TRBV6-3,CASSYMDIQYF
TRBJ2-3,TRBV14,CASSEVAGSVADTQYF
TRBJ1-5,TRBV6-6,CASSSNTLKAQNQPQHF
TRBJ2-1,TRBV6-2/TRBV6-3,CASSYVGSSYNEQFF
TRBJ2-1,TRBV11-1,CASSRIQGLGQFF
TRBJ2-7,TRBV10-3,CAIGQAPSDEQYF
TRBJ2-4,TRBV20-1,CSAQGQAGSIQYF
TRBJ2-1,TRBV7-3,CASSFRGGAAEQFF
TRBJ1-2,TRBV6-5,CASSSRTGNYGYTF
TRBJ2-6,TRBV6-5,CASSSTGGSSGANVLTF
TRBJ1-1,TRBV29-1,CSVEDRQGAPEAFF
TRBJ2-7,TRBV27,CASRSSYGAPYEQYF
TRBJ2-7,TRBV6-6,CASLPWTGDRVHEQYF
TRBJ1-6,TRBV10-3,CAISRTDDTGSPLHF